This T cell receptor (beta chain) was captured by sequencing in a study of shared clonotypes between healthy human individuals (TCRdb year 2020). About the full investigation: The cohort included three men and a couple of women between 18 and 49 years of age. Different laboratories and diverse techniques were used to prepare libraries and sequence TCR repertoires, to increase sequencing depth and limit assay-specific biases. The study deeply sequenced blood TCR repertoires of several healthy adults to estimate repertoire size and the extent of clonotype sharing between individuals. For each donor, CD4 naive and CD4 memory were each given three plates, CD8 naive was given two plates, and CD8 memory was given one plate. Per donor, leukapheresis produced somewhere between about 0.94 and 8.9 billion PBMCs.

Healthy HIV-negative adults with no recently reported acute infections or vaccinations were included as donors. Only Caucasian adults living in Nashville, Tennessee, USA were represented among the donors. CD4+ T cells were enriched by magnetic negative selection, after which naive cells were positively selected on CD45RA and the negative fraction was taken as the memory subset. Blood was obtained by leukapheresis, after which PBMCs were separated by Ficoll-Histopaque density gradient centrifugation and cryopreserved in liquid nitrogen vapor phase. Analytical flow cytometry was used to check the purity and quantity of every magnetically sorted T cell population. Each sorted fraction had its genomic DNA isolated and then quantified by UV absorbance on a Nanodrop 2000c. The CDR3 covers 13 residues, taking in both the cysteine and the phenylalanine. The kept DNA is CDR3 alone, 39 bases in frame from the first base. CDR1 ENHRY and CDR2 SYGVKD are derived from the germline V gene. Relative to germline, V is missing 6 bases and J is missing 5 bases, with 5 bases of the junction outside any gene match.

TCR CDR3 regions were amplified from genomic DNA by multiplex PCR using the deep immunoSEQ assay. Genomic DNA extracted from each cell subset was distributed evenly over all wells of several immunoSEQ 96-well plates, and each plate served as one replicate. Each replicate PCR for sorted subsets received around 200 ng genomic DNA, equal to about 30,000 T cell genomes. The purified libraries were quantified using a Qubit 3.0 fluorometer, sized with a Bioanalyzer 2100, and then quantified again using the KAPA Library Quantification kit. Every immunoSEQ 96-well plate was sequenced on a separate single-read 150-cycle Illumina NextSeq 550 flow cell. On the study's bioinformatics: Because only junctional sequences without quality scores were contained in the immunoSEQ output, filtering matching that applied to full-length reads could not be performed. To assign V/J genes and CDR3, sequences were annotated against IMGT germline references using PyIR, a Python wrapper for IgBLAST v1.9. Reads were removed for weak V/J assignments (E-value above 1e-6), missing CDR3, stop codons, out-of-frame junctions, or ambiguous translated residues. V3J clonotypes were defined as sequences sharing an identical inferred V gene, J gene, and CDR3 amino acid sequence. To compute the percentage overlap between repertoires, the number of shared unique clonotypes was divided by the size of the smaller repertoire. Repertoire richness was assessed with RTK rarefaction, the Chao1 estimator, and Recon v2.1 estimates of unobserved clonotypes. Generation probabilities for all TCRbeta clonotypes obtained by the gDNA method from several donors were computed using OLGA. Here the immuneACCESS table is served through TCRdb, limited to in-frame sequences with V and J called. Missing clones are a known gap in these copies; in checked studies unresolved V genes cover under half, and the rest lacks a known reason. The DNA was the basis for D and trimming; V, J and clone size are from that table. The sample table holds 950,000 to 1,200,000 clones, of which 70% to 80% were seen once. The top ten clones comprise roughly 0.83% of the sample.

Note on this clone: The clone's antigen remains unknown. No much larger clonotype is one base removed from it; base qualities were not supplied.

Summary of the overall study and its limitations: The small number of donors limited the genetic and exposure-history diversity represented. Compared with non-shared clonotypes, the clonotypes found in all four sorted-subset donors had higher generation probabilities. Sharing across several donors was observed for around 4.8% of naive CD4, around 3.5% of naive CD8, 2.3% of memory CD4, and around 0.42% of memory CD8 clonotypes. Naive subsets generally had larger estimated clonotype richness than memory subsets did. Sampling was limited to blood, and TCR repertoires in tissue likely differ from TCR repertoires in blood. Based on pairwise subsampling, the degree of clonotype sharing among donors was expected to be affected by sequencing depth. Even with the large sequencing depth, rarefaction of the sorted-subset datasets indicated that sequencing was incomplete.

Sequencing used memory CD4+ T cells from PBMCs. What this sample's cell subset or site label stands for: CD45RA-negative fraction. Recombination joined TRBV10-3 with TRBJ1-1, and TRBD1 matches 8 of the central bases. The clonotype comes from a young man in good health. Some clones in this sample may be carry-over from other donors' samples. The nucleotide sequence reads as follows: TGTGCCATCAGCGAACAGGGGGAGACTGAAGCTTTCTTT. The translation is CAISEQGETEAFF.